The 10 T cell receptor beta chains listed next were all sequenced from one sample in a study of blood T cell repertoires in COVID-19. TCRdb keeps only in-frame clones here, not all; method: immunoSEQ multiplex PCR. Here the sample spans approximately 340,000 clones, 80% to 90% being singletons. The specimen was peripheral blood. The receptors were sampled from a young man with active or convalescent COVID-19.

V is TRBV9 and J is TRBJ1-3; tentatively, D is TRBD1 (6 bases). This CDR3 has 15 amino acids. With 3 bases removed from V and 0 bases from J, the gap between germline ends came to 10 bases. Germline assignment: CDR1 SGDLS and CDR2 YYNGEE. The CDR3 coding sequence is TGTGCCAGCAGCGAGGACAGCTACTCTGGAAACACCATATATTTT. The encoded protein is CASSEDSYSGNTIYF.

The chain recombines TRBV9 with TRBJ1-1; the D is unclear. The CDR3 is 15 residues long. Trimming left V 0 bases short and J 4 bases short, with 13 bases between. The germline CDR1 and CDR2 sequences are SGDLS and YYNGEE. The CDR3 DNA sequence: TGTGCCAGCAGCGTAGTAGCCGGGGTTGGCACTGAAGCTTTCTTT. This gives the protein CASSVVAGVGTEAFF.

V is TRBV29-1 and J is TRBJ2-1; 8 positions match TRBD2. After removal of 5 bases from V and 9 bases from J, the junction contained 15 bases not matched to a gene. The CDR3 contains 15 residues. CDR1 SQVTM and CDR2 ANQGSEA come from the germline V gene. The chain's CDR3 is CSVLPGGGNLGEQFF. The DNA of the CDR3 is TGCAGCGTTCTCCCGGGCGGGGGGAACTTGGGTGAGCAGTTCTTC.

The J gene is TRBJ2-2, the V gene TRBV15, with no clear D. There are 12 residues in the CDR3. The V gene lost 1 base and the J gene lost 7 bases, with 4 bases spanning the gap. Germline V gene data show CDR1 as LNHNV and CDR2 as YYDKDF (reference sequence). The CDR3 sequence is CATSRAGGELFF. The CDR3 DNA follows: TGTGCCACCAGCAGAGCGGGCGGGGAGCTGTTTTTT.

The J gene is TRBJ2-5, the V gene TRBV3-1 (or the pseudogene TRBV3-2); 7 nucleotides agree with TRBD2. This CDR3 has 13 amino acids. V was clipped by 5 bases and J by 5 bases; unmatched bases: 5. Germline V gives CDR1 LGHDT, CDR2 YNNKEL (reference sequence). The CDR3 nucleotides are TGTGCCAGCAGCAGGGGAGGGTGGGAGACCCAGTACTTC. Amino acids: CASSRGGWETQYF.

The genes are TRBV20-1 and TRBJ2-3; the D gene is possibly TRBD1 (6 bases). The CDR3 length is 15 residues. Germline CDR1 and CDR2: DFQATT and SNEGSKA (reference sequence). Deletions cut 3 bases from V and 6 bases from J, with 19 bases between. This chain's CDR3 is CSASSGDTMEDTQYF. The CDR3 nucleotides are TGCAGTGCTAGTTCCGGGGACACCATGGAGGATACGCAGTATTTT.

This chain joins TRBV29-1 and TRBJ2-7; tentatively, D is TRBD1 (6 bases). Germline CDR1 is SQVTM and CDR2 is ANQGSEA. This CDR3 has 12 amino acids. Trimming shortened V by 4 bases and J by 3 bases, and 10 bases separated the two germline ends. CDR3 protein: CSVGDRRYEQYF. The CDR3, as DNA: TGCAGCGTTGGAGACAGGCGCTACGAGCAGTACTTC.

The chain carries TRBV9 and TRBJ1-3, with D unclear. The CDR3 runs to 13 residues. The V and J ends lost 4 bases and 0 bases respectively, with 5 bases between them. Per the germline V gene, CDR1 is SGDLS and CDR2 is YYNGEE. CDR3 sequence reads: CASSHSSGNTIYF. CDR3 DNA: TGTGCCAGCAGCCATAGCTCTGGAAACACCATATATTTT.

The CDR3 nucleotides are TGTGCCAGTAGTTGGACATCATCCTACGAGCAGTACTTC. Translated, it gives CASSWTSSYEQYF. The chain couples TRBV19 to TRBJ2-7; a possible D gene is TRBD1 (5 bases). From germline, CDR1 is LNHDA and CDR2 SQIVND (reference sequence). The V and J ends lost 5 bases and 1 base respectively, with 9 bases between them. The CDR3 is made up of 13 amino acids.

The CDR3 DNA sequence: TGTGCCAGCTCACCAGGGGGCGATTCACCCCTCCACTTT. Amino acid sequence: CASSPGGDSPLHF. The J gene is TRBJ1-6, the V gene TRBV18; weak D call: TRBD1 (6 bases). The germline V gene has CDR1 KGHSH and CDR2 LQKENI. The CDR3 has 13 residues. Between the trimmed V and J ends, which lost 2 bases and 8 bases, there was a span of 7 bases. Drawing the rest from reference TRBV18 and TRBJ1-6, the complete variable domain is NAGVMQNPRHLVRRRGQEARLRCSPMKGHSHVYWYRQLPEEGLKFMVYLQKENIIDESGMPKERFSAEFPKEGPSILRIQQVVRGDSAAYFCASSPGGDSPLHFGNGTRLTVT.